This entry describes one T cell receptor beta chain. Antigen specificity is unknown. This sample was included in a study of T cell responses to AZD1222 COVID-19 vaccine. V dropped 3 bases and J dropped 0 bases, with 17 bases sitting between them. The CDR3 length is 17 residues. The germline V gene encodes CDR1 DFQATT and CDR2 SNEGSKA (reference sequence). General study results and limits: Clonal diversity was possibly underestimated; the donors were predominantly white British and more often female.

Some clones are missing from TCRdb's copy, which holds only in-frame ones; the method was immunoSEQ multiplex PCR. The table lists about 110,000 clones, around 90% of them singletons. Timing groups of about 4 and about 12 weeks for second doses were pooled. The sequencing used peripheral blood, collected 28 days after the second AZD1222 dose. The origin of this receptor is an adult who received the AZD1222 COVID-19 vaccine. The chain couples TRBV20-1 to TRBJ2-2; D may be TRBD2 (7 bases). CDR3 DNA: TGCAGTGCTAGTTTCGAGCGGGACAATGCGAACACCGGGGAGCTGTTTTTT. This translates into CSASFERDNANTGELFF.